These T cell receptor beta chains were read from a single sample in a study of T cell changes during pregnancy in multiple sclerosis. The data were produced by immunoSEQ multiplex PCR, yet TCRdb's version contains in-frame clones alone and is incomplete. The sample lists about 100,000 clones, approximately 92% occurring once. The sequences come from peripheral blood, collected after pregnancy. These receptors were taken from a female donor with multiple sclerosis, enrolled in a pregnancy study. Both conserved end residues are part of each CDR3. The D gene is left open where the match is weak. Clone size is given for some rows only: seen once, a few or many times, or a class if the clone is expanded.

>TRBV30|14|.|TRBJ2-7|TRBD2
TGTGCCTGGAGTCCTTTGGCGGGAGGTTACGAGCAGTACTTC
CAWSPLAGGYEQYF
>TRBV27|15|.|TRBJ2-4|TRBD1
TGTGCCAGCAGGGGACAGGCGTTTTCCAAAAACATTCAGTACTTC
CASRGQAFSKNIQYF
>TRBV5-1|13|few|TRBJ1-2|.
TGCGCCAGCAGCGGAAGACAGAACTATGGCTACACCTTC
CASSGRQNYGYTF
>TRBV5-5|14|.|TRBJ1-1|TRBD1
TGTGCCAGCAGGCCGGGACAGATGAGCACTGAAGCTTTCTTT
CASRPGQMSTEAFF
>TRBV30|15|.|TRBJ2-3|TRBD1
TGTGCCTGGAGTGTATTTACAGGGGGCACAGATACGCAGTATTTT
CAWSVFTGGTDTQYF
>TRBV19|14|.|TRBJ1-5|.
TGTGCCAGTAGTATAGGACAGGGCAATCAGCCCCAGCATTTT
CASSIGQGNQPQHF
>TRBV30|13|.|TRBJ1-3|.
TGTGCCTGGAGTTTTCTCTCTGGAAACACCATATATTTT
CAWSFLSGNTIYF
>TRBV29-1|15|.|TRBJ1-1|.
TGCAGCGTTGCGGGGGGACCTTTAGGGGACACTGAAGCTTTCTTT
CSVAGGPLGDTEAFF
>TRBV20-1|9|once|TRBJ1-1|.
TGCAAAACCGGTTCTGAAGCTTTCTTT
CKTGSEAFF
>TRBV18|15|.|TRBJ2-7|TRBD2
TGTGCCAGCTCACCACCCAGCGGGAGAAGGTACGAGCAGTACTTC
CASSPPSGRRYEQYF
>TRBV6-6|14|.|TRBJ1-4|TRBD1
TGTGCCAGCAAACCTGGGACAGGGAGTGAAAAACTGTTTTTT
CASKPGTGSEKLFF
>TRBV29-1|13|.|TRBJ2-7|TRBD2
TGCAGCGTTGCGCGGCTAGCGGGAGTTGAGCAGTACTTC
CSVARLAGVEQYF
>TRBV5-4|12|.|TRBJ2-1|.
TGTGCCAGCACCCACGGGGGGCATGAGCAGTTCTTC
CASTHGGHEQFF
>TRBV9|14|few|TRBJ2-2|.
TGTGCCAGCAGCGTTAGCGGAGTCACCGGGGAGCTGTTTTTT
CASSVSGVTGELFF
>TRBV2|15|once|TRBJ2-7|.
TGTGCCAGCAGTGAAGCAACATCCACTAGGTACGAGCAGTACTTC
CASSEATSTRYEQYF
>TRBV5-6|15|.|TRBJ2-3|TRBD1
TGTGCCAGCAGCAAGGACAGGGGGCGCACAGATACGCAGTATTTT
CASSKDRGRTDTQYF
>TRBV28|14|.|TRBJ2-7|TRBD2
TGTGCCAGCAGGCGGGGGGCCAGAGCGAGCGAGCAGTACTTC
CASRRGARASEQYF
>TRBV5-1|15|.|TRBJ2-3|TRBD1
TGCGCCAGCAGCTTGGGACAGGGGCTCCCAGATACGCAGTATTTT
CASSLGQGLPDTQYF
>TRBV7-2|11|.|TRBJ2-7|.
TGTGCCAGCAGCCCGGCCTACGAGCAGTACTTC
CASSPAYEQYF
>TRBV19|15|once|TRBJ1-3|.
TGTGCCAGTAGTATAGGACTGGCCTCTGGAAACACCATATATTTT
CASSIGLASGNTIYF
>TRBV6-5|15|.|TRBJ1-4|TRBD1
TGTGCCAGCAGCCCTCGGGACAGGGAGAGGGAAAAACTGTTTTTT
CASSPRDREREKLFF
>TRBV25-1|13|.|TRBJ1-1|TRBD1
TGTGCCAGCAGAGGACAGGCGAACACTGAAGCTTTCTTT
CASRGQANTEAFF
>TRBV13|18|.|TRBJ2-2|TRBD2
TGTGCCAGCAGCTTAGGGACTAGCGGGAGATGGGGCACCGGGGAGCTGTTTTTT
CASSLGTSGRWGTGELFF
>TRBV29-1|13|.|TRBJ2-5|.
TGCAGCGTGGAATTACAGGTGGGGGAGACCCAGTACTTC
CSVELQVGETQYF
>TRBV18|15|few|TRBJ1-2|.
TGTGCCAGCTCACCACCGCGACAGGCGAACTATGGCTACACCTTC
CASSPPRQANYGYTF
>TRBV19|12|once|TRBJ1-2|TRBD1
TGTGCCAGTCGACACAGGGGGCATGGCTACACCTTC
CASRHRGHGYTF
>TRBV4-2|14|.|TRBJ2-5|.
TGTGCCAGCAGCCAAGATTTTTGGAGGGAGACCCAGTACTTC
CASSQDFWRETQYF
>TRBV28|15|.|TRBJ2-7|.
TGTGCCAGCAGTGGGGGCGGGTTTATGTCCTACGAGCAGTACTTC
CASSGGGFMSYEQYF
>TRBV12-5|16|.|TRBJ2-7|TRBD2
TGTGCTAGTGGTTTGCCCCCGACTAGCGTCGGCTACGAGCAGTACTTC
CASGLPPTSVGYEQYF
>TRBV18|14|.|TRBJ1-2|.
TGTGCCAGCTCACCACAACCGGAGCCCTATGGCTACACCTTC
CASSPQPEPYGYTF
>TRBV14|15|.|TRBJ2-7|TRBD2
TGTGCCAGCAGCCTTGAAGGCGGGAGAAGACTTTCGCAGTACTTC
CASSLEGGRRLSQYF
>TRBV6-5|15|.|TRBJ2-7|.
TGTGCCAGCAGTTACGGAACTAGCTCCTCCTACGAGCAGTACTTC
CASSYGTSSSYEQYF
>TRBV28|14|.|TRBJ2-1|TRBD2
TGTGCCAGCAGAGCCGGGACTAGCGGAAATGAGCAGTTCTTC
CASRAGTSGNEQFF
>TRBV4-3|15|.|TRBJ1-2|.
TGCGCCAGCAGCCACCTCTCAGGGAAGGACTATGGCTACACCTTC
CASSHLSGKDYGYTF
>TRBV7-3|13|.|TRBJ2-1|.
TGTGCCAGCAGCTACCTAGGGGGCAATGAGCAGTTCTTC
CASSYLGGNEQFF
>TRBV25-1|14|.|TRBJ1-1|.
TGTGCCAGCAGTCATGAGGGAAAGAACACTGAAGCTTTCTTT
CASSHEGKNTEAFF
>TRBV28|14|.|TRBJ2-7|TRBD2
TGTGCCAGTGCGACTCTAGCGGGAGTCTACGAGCAGTACTTC
CASATLAGVYEQYF
>TRBV27|16|.|TRBJ2-2|.
TGTGCCAGCAGTTTTTGGGGGCCCCCGAACACCGGGGAGCTGTTTTTT
CASSFWGPPNTGELFF
>TRBV28|16|once|TRBJ1-4|TRBD1
TGTGCCAGCAGTTTACAGGGGGCAAGGATAGCTGAAAAACTGTTTTTT
CASSLQGARIAEKLFF
>TRBV30|14|.|TRBJ2-5|.
TGTGCCTGGAGGCGAACAGGGCTACAAGAGACCCAGTACTTC
CAWRRTGLQETQYF
>TRBV18|15|.|TRBJ2-2|.
TGTGCCAGCTCACCGAGACAGTTGAACACCGGGGAGCTGTTTTTT
CASSPRQLNTGELFF
>TRBV15|17|.|TRBJ1-6|.
TGTGCCACCAGCAGAGATTACCAGGGGACCGATAATTCACCCCTCCACTTT
CATSRDYQGTDNSPLHF
>TRBV28|16|.|TRBJ2-7|TRBD2
TGTGCCAGCAGTTCCACGGGACTAGCGGGGCCATACGAGCAGTACTTC
CASSSTGLAGPYEQYF
>TRBV6-6|16|.|TRBJ1-3|.
TGTGCCAGCTCGAAATCTGGGGCCAACTCTGGAAACACCATATATTTT
CASSKSGANSGNTIYF
>TRBV27|17|.|TRBJ2-3|.
TGTGCCAGCAGTTTACGGGCGGCAGCGGAAGGCACAGATACGCAGTATTTT
CASSLRAAAEGTDTQYF
>TRBV28|19|.|TRBJ2-7|TRBD1
TGTGCCAGCAGCCGGAAGGGGGACAGGGCGTCCTCATTTCACTACGAGCAGTACTTC
CASSRKGDRASSFHYEQYF
>TRBV21-1|14|.|TRBJ1-5|.
TGTGCCAGCAGCAAAGGGACAAAAAATCAGCCCCAGCATTTT
CASSKGTKNQPQHF
>TRBV7-2|16|once|TRBJ2-5|TRBD1
TGTGCCAGCAGCTTTCAAACAGGGGGCGTAATAGAGACCCAGTACTTC
CASSFQTGGVIETQYF
>TRBV7-3|19|once|TRBJ2-1|.
TGTGCCAGCAGCTTAATGTCCCCCGGCACAGGGAGCTCCTACAATGAGCAGTTCTTC
CASSLMSPGTGSSYNEQFF
>TRBV9|15|once|TRBJ2-2|.
TGTGCCAGCAGCACCCAACAGGGGAACACCGGGGAGCTGTTTTTT
CASSTQQGNTGELFF
>TRBV27|18|.|TRBJ1-1|.
TGTGCCAGCAGTTTATTGGGATCAGGGGTCGGCGGGAACACTGAAGCTTTCTTT
CASSLLGSGVGGNTEAFF
>TRBV6-1|15|.|TRBJ2-5|TRBD1
TGTGCCAGCCACCAACAGGGGGTCAATTGGGAGACCCAGTACTTC
CASHQQGVNWETQYF
>TRBV29-1|14|.|TRBJ1-1|.
TGCAGCGTTGAAACTCCCGACAGATACACTGAAGCTTTCTTT
CSVETPDRYTEAFF
>TRBV29-1|13|few|TRBJ1-1|.
TGCAGCGTTGAAGGGACTTTGGACACTGAAGCTTTCTTT
CSVEGTLDTEAFF
>TRBV16|14|.|TRBJ1-2|.
TGTGCCAGCAGCCAATATCGGGGTGCCTATGGCTACACCTTC
CASSQYRGAYGYTF